A selection of T cell receptor beta chains follows, all from one sample in a study of T cells after yellow fever vaccination. TCRdb analysed the 5' RACE reads with MiXCR anew, one entry per CDR3 protein. The sample consists of 450,000 to 600,000 distinct CDR3 sequences, about 17% of them appearing once. Material: PBMCs, obtained about 5 days after the first yellow fever vaccination. The receptors shown here come from a man between 18 and 35 years old who received the YFV17D yellow fever vaccine. The CDR3 runs from the conserved cysteine through the conserved F or W. The order of the fields is D gene, J gene, V gene, clone size, CDR3 protein, CDR3 DNA. A D gene is named only where the DNA matches it firmly. Some rows have no size entry. The others give once, few or many, or a class for an expanded clone.

d_call: -; j_call: TRBJ1-2; v_call: TRBV6-6; clone_size: few; cdr3_aa: CATSPGGSYGYTF; cdr3_nt: TGTGCCACCAGCCCGGGCGGGAGCTATGGCTACACCTTC
d_call: TRBD1; j_call: TRBJ1-6; v_call: TRBV6-2/TRBV6-3; clone_size: -; cdr3_aa: CASSQDRGFYNSPLHF; cdr3_nt: TGTGCCAGCAGTCAAGACAGGGGATTCTATAATTCACCCCTCCACTTT
d_call: TRBD1; j_call: TRBJ2-5; v_call: TRBV30; clone_size: few; cdr3_aa: CAWGTGQGEETQYF; cdr3_nt: TGTGCCTGGGGCACAGGACAGGGGGAAGAGACCCAGTACTTC
d_call: -; j_call: TRBJ1-1; v_call: TRBV4-2; clone_size: many; cdr3_aa: CASSQDTGRTEAFF; cdr3_nt: TGTGCCAGCAGCCAAGATACGGGCCGCACTGAAGCTTTCTTT
d_call: -; j_call: TRBJ1-4; v_call: TRBV12-3/TRBV12-4; clone_size: -; cdr3_aa: CASSLWGDEKLFF; cdr3_nt: TGTGCCAGCAGTTTATGGGGGGATGAAAAACTGTTTTTT
d_call: TRBD1; j_call: TRBJ1-2; v_call: TRBV6-1; clone_size: -; cdr3_aa: CASRTGSPDYGYTF; cdr3_nt: TGTGCCAGCAGGACAGGGTCTCCCGACTATGGCTACACCTTC
d_call: -; j_call: TRBJ2-5; v_call: TRBV6-6; clone_size: -; cdr3_aa: CASSIPQETQYF; cdr3_nt: TGTGCCAGCAGTATCCCCCAAGAGACCCAGTACTTC
d_call: -; j_call: TRBJ2-2; v_call: TRBV2; clone_size: many; cdr3_aa: CASSGGELFF; cdr3_nt: TGTGCCAGCTCAGGCGGGGAGCTGTTTTTT
d_call: -; j_call: TRBJ2-5; v_call: TRBV5-6; clone_size: -; cdr3_aa: CASSLFATAAGTQYF; cdr3_nt: TGTGCCAGCAGCTTGTTCGCGACAGCCGCAGGGACCCAGTACTTC
d_call: -; j_call: TRBJ1-1; v_call: TRBV11-2; clone_size: few; cdr3_aa: CASIPIPRHGKGGTEAFF; cdr3_nt: TGTGCCAGCATCCCGATCCCCCGGCACGGAAAAGGGGGCACTGAAGCTTTCTTT
d_call: -; j_call: TRBJ2-5; v_call: TRBV29-1; clone_size: -; cdr3_aa: CSVGRLRETQYF; cdr3_nt: TGCAGCGTTGGACGGCTCCGGGAGACCCAGTACTTC
d_call: TRBD1; j_call: TRBJ1-6; v_call: TRBV10-3; clone_size: few; cdr3_aa: CATAGGASNSPLHF; cdr3_nt: TGTGCCACCGCAGGGGGCGCGAGTAATTCACCCCTCCACTTT
d_call: -; j_call: TRBJ1-4; v_call: TRBV25-1; clone_size: -; cdr3_aa: CASSGGTRNEKLFF; cdr3_nt: TGTGCCAGCAGTGGGGGGACACGTAATGAAAAACTGTTTTTT
d_call: TRBD2; j_call: TRBJ2-1; v_call: TRBV15; clone_size: few; cdr3_aa: CATGLAGGNNEQFF; cdr3_nt: TGTGCCACCGGACTAGCGGGGGGGAACAATGAGCAGTTCTTC
d_call: -; j_call: TRBJ2-7; v_call: TRBV6-1; clone_size: few; cdr3_aa: CARTEGGSSYEQYF; cdr3_nt: TGTGCCAGGACCGAGGGGGGCTCTTCCTACGAGCAGTACTTC
d_call: -; j_call: TRBJ2-1; v_call: TRBV5-1; clone_size: few; cdr3_aa: CASSLGGTPTYNEQFF; cdr3_nt: TGCGCCAGCAGCTTGGGGGGGACCCCGACTTACAATGAGCAGTTCTTC
d_call: -; j_call: TRBJ2-1; v_call: TRBV18; clone_size: -; cdr3_aa: CASSPTPAEGVNEQFF; cdr3_nt: TGTGCCAGCTCACCGACCCCCGCCGAGGGTGTCAATGAGCAGTTCTTC
d_call: -; j_call: TRBJ1-1; v_call: TRBV5-5; clone_size: -; cdr3_aa: CASSLAPAMTLNTEAFF; cdr3_nt: TGTGCCAGCAGCTTGGCACCGGCCATGACACTGAACACTGAAGCTTTCTTT
d_call: -; j_call: TRBJ1-1; v_call: TRBV5-1; clone_size: -; cdr3_aa: CASSVTGTVNTEAFF; cdr3_nt: TGCGCCAGCAGCGTAACCGGGACGGTTAACACTGAAGCTTTCTTT
d_call: TRBD1; j_call: TRBJ2-4; v_call: TRBV15; clone_size: -; cdr3_aa: CATSRKKDRDPIQYF; cdr3_nt: TGTGCCACCAGCAGGAAAAAAGACAGGGACCCCATTCAGTACTTC
d_call: -; j_call: TRBJ1-1; v_call: TRBV5-1; clone_size: -; cdr3_aa: CASSLEAPGNTEAFF; cdr3_nt: TGCGCCAGCAGCTTGGAAGCCCCGGGGAACACTGAAGCTTTCTTT
d_call: -; j_call: TRBJ2-2; v_call: TRBV20-1; clone_size: few; cdr3_aa: CSATPVGGGILGTGELFF; cdr3_nt: TGCAGTGCTACCCCGGTTGGAGGAGGAATCCTTGGCACCGGGGAGCTGTTTTTT
d_call: -; j_call: TRBJ2-2; v_call: TRBV20-1; clone_size: -; cdr3_aa: CSARVFRTANTGELFF; cdr3_nt: TGCAGTGCTAGAGTGTTCCGTACCGCGAACACCGGGGAGCTGTTTTTT
d_call: -; j_call: TRBJ2-1; v_call: TRBV5-6; clone_size: -; cdr3_aa: CASSLGGVHNEQFF; cdr3_nt: TGTGCCAGCAGCTTGGGAGGGGTACACAATGAGCAGTTCTTC
d_call: -; j_call: TRBJ1-1; v_call: TRBV20-1; clone_size: -; cdr3_aa: CSARSNRISTEAFF; cdr3_nt: TGCAGTGCTAGATCGAACAGAATCAGCACTGAAGCTTTCTTT
d_call: -; j_call: TRBJ1-1; v_call: TRBV5-1; clone_size: -; cdr3_aa: CASSVSRGGATDTEAFF; cdr3_nt: TGCGCCAGCAGCGTCTCCCGGGGGGGCGCGACGGACACTGAAGCTTTCTTT
d_call: TRBD2; j_call: TRBJ2-5; v_call: TRBV20-1; clone_size: -; cdr3_aa: CSARPGAGTETQYF; cdr3_nt: TGCAGTGCTAGACCCGGAGCGGGGACAGAGACCCAGTACTTC
d_call: TRBD2; j_call: TRBJ2-5; v_call: TRBV5-5; clone_size: few; cdr3_aa: CASSLSLAGGQETQYF; cdr3_nt: TGTGCCAGCAGCTTGTCGCTAGCGGGGGGCCAAGAGACCCAGTACTTC
d_call: -; j_call: TRBJ2-2; v_call: TRBV24-1; clone_size: -; cdr3_aa: CATSDLPGVGGELFF; cdr3_nt: TGTGCCACCAGTGATTTGCCAGGGGTCGGCGGGGAGCTGTTTTTT
d_call: TRBD1; j_call: TRBJ2-7; v_call: TRBV2; clone_size: few; cdr3_aa: CASSLIPPGTGRRNEQYF; cdr3_nt: TGTGCCAGCAGTCTGATACCTCCGGGGACAGGGAGGCGTAACGAGCAGTACTTC
d_call: TRBD2; j_call: TRBJ2-7; v_call: TRBV6-5; clone_size: few; cdr3_aa: CASSYPGGGLEQYF; cdr3_nt: TGTGCCAGCAGTTACCCCGGCGGGGGACTCGAGCAGTACTTC
d_call: TRBD1; j_call: TRBJ2-7; v_call: TRBV29-1; clone_size: -; cdr3_aa: CSVEWTGTYEQYF; cdr3_nt: TGCAGCGTTGAATGGACAGGGACCTACGAGCAGTACTTC
d_call: -; j_call: TRBJ1-5; v_call: TRBV4-3; clone_size: -; cdr3_aa: CASSQDVGEERAQHF; cdr3_nt: TGCGCCAGCAGCCAAGATGTGGGAGAGGAAAGGGCCCAGCATTTT
d_call: TRBD1; j_call: TRBJ1-2; v_call: TRBV28; clone_size: few; cdr3_aa: CASTRSRGFNYGYTF; cdr3_nt: TGTGCCAGCACCCGCTCCAGGGGGTTCAACTATGGCTACACCTTC
d_call: TRBD2; j_call: TRBJ2-6; v_call: TRBV12-3/TRBV12-4; clone_size: -; cdr3_aa: CASSLALRGLADSGANVLTF; cdr3_nt: TGTGCCAGCAGTTTAGCGCTAAGGGGACTAGCGGACTCTGGGGCCAACGTCCTGACTTTC
d_call: TRBD1; j_call: TRBJ1-3; v_call: TRBV6-1; clone_size: few; cdr3_aa: CASSPTRQGRNTIYF; cdr3_nt: TGTGCCAGCAGTCCAACCCGACAGGGACGAAACACCATATATTTT
d_call: -; j_call: TRBJ2-1; v_call: TRBV4-1; clone_size: few; cdr3_aa: CASSQETGTEAYNEQFF; cdr3_nt: TGCGCCAGCAGCCAAGAGACGGGAACAGAGGCCTACAATGAGCAGTTCTTC
d_call: TRBD2; j_call: TRBJ2-5; v_call: TRBV20-1; clone_size: few; cdr3_aa: CSAGGGAGETQYF; cdr3_nt: TGCAGTGCCGGCGGGGGGGCCGGAGAGACCCAGTACTTC
d_call: -; j_call: TRBJ1-5; v_call: TRBV7-9; clone_size: few; cdr3_aa: CASSSSNSNQPQHF; cdr3_nt: TGTGCCAGCAGCTCAAGCAATAGCAATCAGCCCCAGCATTTT
d_call: -; j_call: TRBJ2-1; v_call: TRBV9; clone_size: -; cdr3_aa: CASSVVGVAYNEQFF; cdr3_nt: TGTGCCAGCAGCGTAGTGGGGGTTGCCTACAATGAGCAGTTCTTC
d_call: -; j_call: TRBJ1-1; v_call: TRBV4-1; clone_size: -; cdr3_aa: CASSQGGETEAFF; cdr3_nt: TGCGCCAGCAGCCAAGGAGGGGAAACTGAAGCTTTCTTT
d_call: TRBD1; j_call: TRBJ1-2; v_call: TRBV4-3; clone_size: few; cdr3_aa: CASSQGTGISYGYTF; cdr3_nt: TGCGCCAGCAGCCAAGGGACAGGGATCAGCTATGGCTACACCTTC
d_call: -; j_call: TRBJ2-1; v_call: TRBV28; clone_size: -; cdr3_aa: CASSLYSNNEQFF; cdr3_nt: TGTGCCAGCAGTTTATACAGTAACAATGAGCAGTTCTTC
d_call: -; j_call: TRBJ2-5; v_call: TRBV7-8; clone_size: -; cdr3_aa: CASSRLQGMGQETQYF; cdr3_nt: TGTGCCAGCAGCCGATTGCAGGGGATGGGGCAAGAGACCCAGTACTTC
d_call: -; j_call: TRBJ1-3; v_call: TRBV12-3/TRBV12-4; clone_size: many; cdr3_aa: CASTRGSGNTIYF; cdr3_nt: TGTGCCAGTACCAGGGGTTCTGGAAACACCATATATTTT
d_call: TRBD1; j_call: TRBJ1-1; v_call: TRBV7-6; clone_size: -; cdr3_aa: CASSLVQGAFTEAFF; cdr3_nt: TGTGCCAGCAGCTTAGTCCAGGGGGCCTTCACTGAAGCTTTCTTT
d_call: -; j_call: TRBJ1-5; v_call: TRBV12-3/TRBV12-4; clone_size: few; cdr3_aa: CASSRETSNQPQHF; cdr3_nt: TGTGCCAGCAGCCGGGAAACTAGCAATCAGCCCCAGCATTTT